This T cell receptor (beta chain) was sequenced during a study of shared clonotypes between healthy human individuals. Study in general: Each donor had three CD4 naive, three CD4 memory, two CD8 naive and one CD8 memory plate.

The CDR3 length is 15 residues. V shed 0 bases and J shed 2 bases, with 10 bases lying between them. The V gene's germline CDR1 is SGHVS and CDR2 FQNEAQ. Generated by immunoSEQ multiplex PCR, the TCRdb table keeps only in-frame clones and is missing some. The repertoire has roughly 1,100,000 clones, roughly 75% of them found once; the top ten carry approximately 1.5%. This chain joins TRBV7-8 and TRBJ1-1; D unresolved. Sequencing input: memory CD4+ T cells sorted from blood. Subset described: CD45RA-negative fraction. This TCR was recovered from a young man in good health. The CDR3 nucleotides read TGTGCCAGCAGCTTAGCGGCGGTTCTCAACACTGAAGCTTTCTTT. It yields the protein CASSLAAVLNTEAFF.